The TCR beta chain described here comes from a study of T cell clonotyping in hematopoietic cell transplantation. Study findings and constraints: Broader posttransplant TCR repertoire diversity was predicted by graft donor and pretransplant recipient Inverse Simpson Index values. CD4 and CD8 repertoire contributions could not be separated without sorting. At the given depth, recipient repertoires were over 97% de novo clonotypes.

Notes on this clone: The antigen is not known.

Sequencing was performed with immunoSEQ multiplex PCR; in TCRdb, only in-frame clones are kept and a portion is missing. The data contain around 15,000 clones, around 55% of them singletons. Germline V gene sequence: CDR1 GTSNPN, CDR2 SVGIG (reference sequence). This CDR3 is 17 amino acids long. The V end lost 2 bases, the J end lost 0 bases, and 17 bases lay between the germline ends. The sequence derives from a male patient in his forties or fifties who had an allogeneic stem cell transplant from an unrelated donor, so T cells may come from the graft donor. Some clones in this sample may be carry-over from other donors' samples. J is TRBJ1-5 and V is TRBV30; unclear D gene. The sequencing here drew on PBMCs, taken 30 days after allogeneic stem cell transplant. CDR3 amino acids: CAWSRRRGSDSNQPQHF. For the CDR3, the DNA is TGTGCCTGGAGTCGAAGGAGAGGAAGCGATAGCAATCAGCCCCAGCATTTT.